This paragraph reports one TCR beta chain. Per the original methods: Amplified reference gene primers provided the basis for estimating nucleated cell counts. Only in-frame clones appear in the TCRdb table, and some are missing; sequencing was by immunoSEQ multiplex PCR. V and J calls and clone size are as listed in that table; D and trimming were resolved from the DNA. The sample has some 200,000 clones; 65% to 90% are singletons. The sample originates from a study of blood T cell repertoires in COVID-19. Study-level information: The United States, Italy and Spain supplied acute and convalescent COVID-19 samples. The cDNA or gDNA used as material had been derived from T cells, B-cell-depleted T cells, or PBMCs.

The CDR3 totals 13 residues. V gave up 3 bases and J gave up 7 bases, with 12 bases separating them. Germline V gene data show CDR1 as MDHEN and CDR2 as SYDVKM. The TCR comes from a man aged 50 to 60 with active or convalescent COVID-19. Specimen: peripheral blood. The chain has TRBV28 and TRBJ1-2, with D possibly TRBD1 on 6 matching bases. CDR3 DNA: TGTGCCAGCAGTTTTCGGGGGGCGAGTGGCTACACCTTC. The encoded protein is CASSFRGASGYTF.